The subject of this entry is one T cell receptor beta chain. The antigen is undetermined. The sample belongs to a study of CD8 T cells in ankylosing spondylitis. General study findings and limits: Earlier literature documents some of the motif variants in reactive arthritis synovial fluid and blood.

TCRdb re-derived calls from the 5' RACE reads in MiXCR, one entry per CDR3 protein. The repertoire holds around 150,000 distinct CDR3 sequences, with 7% to 8% as singletons. The clonotype was recovered from a female donor with ankylosing spondylitis or in good health (not recorded which). The sample consisted of blood, either unsorted or a sorted T cell fraction (not recorded which).

CDR3 residues: CASSREGTSGTNEQFF. CDR3 sequence (DNA): TGTGCCAGCAGCCGCGAGGGGACTAGCGGAACCAATGAGCAGTTCTTC. The chain carries TRBV7-2 and TRBJ2-1; 11 bases are shared with TRBD2. The trim removed 5 bases at V and 6 bases at J, leaving 9 bases unmatched. Germline V gene sequence: CDR1 SGHTA, CDR2 FQGNSA. The CDR3 is 16 amino acids.